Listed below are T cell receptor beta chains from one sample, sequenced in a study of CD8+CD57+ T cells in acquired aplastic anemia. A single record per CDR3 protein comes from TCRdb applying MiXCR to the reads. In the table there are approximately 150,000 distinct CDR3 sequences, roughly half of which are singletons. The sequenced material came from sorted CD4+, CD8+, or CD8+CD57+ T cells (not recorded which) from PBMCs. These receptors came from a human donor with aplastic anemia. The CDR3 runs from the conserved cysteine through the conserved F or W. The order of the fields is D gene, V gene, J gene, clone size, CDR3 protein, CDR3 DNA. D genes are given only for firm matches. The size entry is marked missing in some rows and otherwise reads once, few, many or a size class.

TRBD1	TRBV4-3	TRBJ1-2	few	CASSQAEGGQGASGYTF	TGCGCCAGCAGCCAAGCCGAAGGGGGACAGGGGGCCTCTGGCTACACCTTC
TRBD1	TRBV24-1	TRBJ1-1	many	CATSDGQGSEAFF	TGTGCCACCAGTGATGGACAGGGTTCTGAAGCTTTCTTT
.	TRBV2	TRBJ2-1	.	CASSVRRYNEQFF	TGTGCCAGCAGTGTGAGGCGCTATAATGAGCAGTTCTTC
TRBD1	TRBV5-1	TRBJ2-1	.	CASSYTGDTYNEQFF	TGCGCCAGCAGCTACACAGGGGACACTTACAATGAGCAGTTCTTC
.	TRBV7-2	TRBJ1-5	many	CASSSGGGGGRPQHF	TGTGCCAGCAGCTCCGGGGGTGGGGGCGGGCGGCCCCAGCATTTT
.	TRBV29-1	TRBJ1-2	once	CSVPKGGSNYGYTF	TGCAGCGTCCCCAAGGGGGGCTCGAACTATGGCTACACCTTC
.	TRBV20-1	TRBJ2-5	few	CSARGAGKETQYF	TGCAGTGCTAGAGGGGCAGGGAAAGAGACCCAGTACTTC
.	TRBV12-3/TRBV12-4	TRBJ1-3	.	CASSNRDRNTIYF	TGTGCCAGCAGCAACCGGGACCGAAACACCATATATTTT
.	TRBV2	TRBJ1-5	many	CASSGTDSNQPQHF	TGTGCCAGCAGCGGGACGGATAGCAATCAGCCCCAGCATTTT
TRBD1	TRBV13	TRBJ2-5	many	CASSPRDRGYKTQYF	TGTGCCAGCAGCCCCCGGGACAGGGGCTATAAGACCCAGTACTTC
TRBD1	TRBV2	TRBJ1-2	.	CASTPPDRAVDGYTF	TGTGCCAGCACACCCCCGGACAGGGCCGTGGATGGCTACACCTTC
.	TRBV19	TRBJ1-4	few	CASSLGGADGKLFF	TGTGCCAGCAGCTTGGGGGGGGCGGATGGAAAACTGTTTTTT
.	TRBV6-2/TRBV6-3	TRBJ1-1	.	CASSYRPLNTEAFF	TGTGCCAGCAGTTACAGGCCCCTGAACACTGAAGCTTTCTTT
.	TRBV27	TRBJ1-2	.	CASRPPGGSDYTF	TGTGCCAGCAGACCCCCGGGAGGGAGTGACTACACCTTC
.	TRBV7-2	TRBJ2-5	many	CASSSAEETQYF	TGTGCCAGCAGCTCTGCAGAAGAGACCCAGTACTTC
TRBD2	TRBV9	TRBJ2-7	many	CASSVTGTSGYEQYF	TGTGCCAGCAGCGTAACCGGGACTAGCGGTTACGAGCAGTACTTC
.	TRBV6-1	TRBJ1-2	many	CASRVGVGPYGYTF	TGTGCCAGCCGCGTGGGGGTTGGCCCTTATGGCTACACCTTC
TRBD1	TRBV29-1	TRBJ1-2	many	CSVEALGQGDNYGYTF	TGCAGCGTTGAAGCTCTCGGACAGGGCGACAACTATGGCTACACCTTC
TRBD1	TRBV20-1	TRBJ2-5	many	CSAIDRVETQYF	TGCAGTGCTATCGACAGGGTTGAGACCCAGTACTTC
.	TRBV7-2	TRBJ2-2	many	CASSPGNTGELFF	TGTGCCAGCAGCCCGGGGAACACCGGGGAGCTGTTTTTT
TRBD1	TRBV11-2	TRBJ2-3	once	CASSPSPRGNTDTQYF	TGTGCCAGCAGCCCCAGTCCCAGGGGGAACACAGATACGCAGTATTTT
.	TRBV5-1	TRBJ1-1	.	CASSQDTGPATEAFF	TGCGCCAGCAGCCAAGATACAGGACCGGCCACTGAAGCTTTCTTT
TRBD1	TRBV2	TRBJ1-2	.	CASTLTGVSYGYTF	TGTGCCAGCACCTTGACAGGGGTCAGCTATGGCTACACCTTC
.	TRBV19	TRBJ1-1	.	CASSLRGGRNTEAFF	TGTGCCAGTAGCCTCCGTGGGGGCCGGAACACTGAAGCTTTCTTT
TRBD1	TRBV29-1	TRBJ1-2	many	CSVTGTGAQSLYGYTF	TGCAGCGTTACCGGAACAGGGGCCCAGAGCCTCTATGGCTACACCTTC
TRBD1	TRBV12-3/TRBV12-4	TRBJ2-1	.	CACVGGASYNEQFF	TGTGCCTGCGTAGGGGGCGCATCCTACAATGAGCAGTTCTTC
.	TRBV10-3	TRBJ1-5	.	CAISERDNQPQHF	TGTGCCATCAGTGAGAGAGACAATCAGCCCCAGCATTTT
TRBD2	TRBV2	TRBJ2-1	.	CASSEIAGLPNEQFF	TGTGCCAGCAGTGAAATAGCGGGACTCCCCAATGAGCAGTTCTTC
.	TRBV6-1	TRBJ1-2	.	CASSEYGRRNYGYTF	TGTGCCAGCAGTGAATATGGGAGGAGGAACTATGGCTACACCTTC
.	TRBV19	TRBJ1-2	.	CASSPLMGREDYGYTF	TGTGCCAGTAGTCCCTTGATGGGTCGGGAAGACTATGGCTACACCTTC
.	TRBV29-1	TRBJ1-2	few	CSVEGQLRYGYTF	TGCAGCGTTGAAGGGCAGCTTCGTTATGGCTACACCTTC
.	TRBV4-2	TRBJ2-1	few	CASSSRGRLANVSSYNEQFF	TGTGCCAGCAGCTCAAGAGGTAGGCTAGCGAATGTGAGCTCCTACAATGAGCAGTTCTTC
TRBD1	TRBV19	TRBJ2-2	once	CASSEGTGGESGELFF	TGTGCCAGTAGTGAGGGGACAGGGGGCGAGTCCGGGGAGCTGTTTTTT
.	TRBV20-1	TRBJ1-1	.	CSARIEMNTEAFF	TGCAGTGCTAGAATAGAGATGAACACTGAAGCTTTCTTT
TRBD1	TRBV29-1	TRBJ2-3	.	CSVLTTTGFSTDTQYF	TGCAGCGTTCTTACAACGACAGGGTTTAGCACAGATACGCAGTATTTT
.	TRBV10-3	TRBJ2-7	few	CAISEGGSSYEQYF	TGTGCCATCAGTGAGGGGGGATCGTCCTACGAGCAGTACTTC
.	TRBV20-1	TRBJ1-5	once	CSAGQLFLKGLNQPQHF	TGCAGTGCCGGACAATTGTTCCTAAAGGGACTTAATCAGCCCCAGCATTTT
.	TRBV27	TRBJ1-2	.	CASSLGSGRRGYTF	TGTGCCAGCAGTTTAGGATCAGGGAGGAGAGGCTACACCTTC
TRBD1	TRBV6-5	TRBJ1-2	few	CASSSRDRGFDGYTF	TGTGCCAGCAGTTCCCGGGACAGGGGGTTTGATGGCTACACCTTC
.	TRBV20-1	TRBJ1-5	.	CSAGPGDGAQPQHF	TGCAGTGCTGGCCCAGGGGATGGGGCTCAGCCCCAGCATTTT
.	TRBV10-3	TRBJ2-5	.	CASRGRAYREPQETQYF	TGTGCCAGCAGAGGTCGGGCCTACAGGGAGCCCCAAGAGACCCAGTACTTC
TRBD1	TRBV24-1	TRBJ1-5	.	CATSDWGQPNQPQHF	TGTGCCACCAGTGATTGGGGACAGCCCAATCAGCCCCAGCATTTT
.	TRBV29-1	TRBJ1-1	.	CSVRRRGHTKAFF	TGCAGCGTTCGAAGGAGGGGTCACACTAAAGCTTTCTTT
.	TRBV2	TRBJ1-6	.	CASSEGPSSYNSPLHF	TGTGCCAGCAGTGAAGGGCCGAGCTCCTATAATTCACCCCTCCACTTT
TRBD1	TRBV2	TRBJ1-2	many	CASSSKSTGSGYTF	TGTGCCAGCAGTTCTAAATCGACAGGGTCGGGCTACACCTTC
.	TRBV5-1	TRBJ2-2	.	CASSLAGRDTGELFF	TGCGCCAGCAGCTTGGCCGGCAGGGACACCGGGGAGCTGTTTTTT
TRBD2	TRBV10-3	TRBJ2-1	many	CAIKPSGGRSSYNEQFF	TGTGCCATCAAACCTAGCGGGGGGCGGAGCTCCTACAATGAGCAGTTCTTC
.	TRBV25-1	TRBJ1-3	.	CATSENSGNTIYF	TGTGCCACCTCCGAAAACTCTGGAAACACCATATATTTT
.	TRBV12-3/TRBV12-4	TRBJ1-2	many	CASTSGAGYTF	TGTGCCAGCACCTCAGGGGCTGGCTACACCTTC
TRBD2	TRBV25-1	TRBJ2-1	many	CATGQLAGYNEQFF	TGTGCCACGGGGCAGCTAGCGGGCTACAATGAGCAGTTCTTC
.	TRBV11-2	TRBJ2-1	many	CASSKDGRYNEQFF	TGTGCCAGCAGCAAGGACGGGAGATACAATGAGCAGTTCTTC
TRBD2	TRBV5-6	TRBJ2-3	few	CACSNRLGAGDTQYF	TGTGCCTGCAGCAACCGGTTGGGAGCGGGGGATACGCAGTATTTT
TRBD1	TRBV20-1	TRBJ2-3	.	CSATRQGTQYF	TGCAGTGCCACACGACAGGGTACGCAGTATTTT
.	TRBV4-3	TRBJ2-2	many	CASSPNDRNTGELFF	TGCGCCAGCAGCCCAAACGACAGAAACACCGGGGAGCTGTTTTTT
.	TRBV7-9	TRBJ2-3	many	CASSLVRHTDTQYF	TGTGCCAGCAGCTTGGTCAGGCACACAGATACGCAGTATTTT
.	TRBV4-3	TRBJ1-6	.	CASSQLTESSYSPPLHF	TGCGCCAGCAGCCAACTGACAGAAAGCTCCTATAGTCCACCCCTCCACTTT
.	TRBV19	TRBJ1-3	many	CASSITGNTIYF	TGTGCCAGTAGTATAACGGGAAACACCATATATTTT